The 24 T cell receptor beta chains listed next were all sequenced from one sample in a study of beta chain features in type 1 diabetes. Regarding the study as a whole: Type 1 diabetes patients showed a moderate but significant shortening of TCRB CDR3s in all four CD4+ subsets.

These receptors are not linked to any known antigen. The investigators reverse transcribed all of the isolated RNA, so they sequenced expressed TCRB transcripts. This table comes from immunoSEQ multiplex PCR, and its TCRdb copy is limited to in-frame clones, with some not included. In the table there are 150,000 to 200,000 clones, roughly 60% of which are singletons. The material sequenced was naive CD4+ T cells from blood. The source is a man aged 25-45 years with type 1 diabetes.

The chain couples TRBV10-2 to TRBJ1-6, with TRBD1 as a possible D gene (6 bases). The germline CDR1 and CDR2 sequences are WSHSY and SAAADI. The CDR3 runs 14 residues. V lost 2 bases and J lost 7, with 9 bases in between. CDR3: CASSETRGNSPLHF. The CDR3 nucleotides read TGCGCCAGCAGTGAGACTAGGGGGAATTCACCCCTCCACTTT.

J is TRBJ1-6 and V is TRBV4-3, with D maybe TRBD1 (5 bases). The germline V and J ends were trimmed by 4 bases and 8 bases, with 15 bases remaining between them. The CDR3 is 15 amino acids. Germline V gene sequence: CDR1 LGHNA, CDR2 YSLEER. CDR3 sequence reads: CASSLISPGDSPLHF. The CDR3 DNA follows: TGCGCCAGCAGCCTTATATCCCCGGGGGATTCACCCCTCCACTTT.

This clone was seen only a few times. The chain employs TRBV30 and TRBJ1-3; tentatively, D is TRBD1 (6 bases). Germline V gene data show CDR1 as GTSNPN and CDR2 as SVGIG (reference sequence). V was clipped by 1 base and J by 4 bases, with 8 bases between them. CDR3 length equals 13 residues. CDR3 loop: CAWSGTGGNTIYF. The CDR3 DNA sequence: TGTGCCTGGAGTGGTACAGGGGGAAACACCATATATTTT. Combining the CDR3 with reference TRBV30 and TRBJ1-3 gives the whole variable domain SQTIHQWPATLVQPVGSPLSLECTVEGTSNPNLYWYRQAAGRGLQLLFYSVGIGQISSEVPQNLSASRPQDRQFILSSKKLLLSDSGFYLCAWSGTGGNTIYFGEGSWLTVV.

The rearrangement links TRBV27 to TRBJ2-7, with a weak D call TRBD2 (5 bases). Germline V gives CDR1 MNHEY, CDR2 SMNVEV (reference sequence). The CDR3 runs to 14 residues. The V end lost 5 bases, the J end lost 3 bases, and 14 bases lay between the germline ends. Here the CDR3 DNA reads TGTGCCAGCAGTCCCCGATCCGGGGACTACGAGCAGTACTTC. This gives the protein CASSPRSGDYEQYF.

This clone was seen just once. As DNA, the CDR3 is TGTGCCAGCAGCCCTTGGACTAGCGTTTTACAAGAGACCCAGTACTTC. Encoded protein: CASSPWTSVLQETQYF. This rearrangement joins TRBV11-2 to TRBJ2-5; TRBD2 agrees at 9 bases. The CDR3 loop spans 16 amino acids. In germline, CDR1 is SGHAT, CDR2 FQNNGV. Germline trimming cut 5 bases from V and 2 bases from J; bases unmatched to any gene: 9.

The chain recombines TRBV29-1 with TRBJ2-3; the match to TRBD2 covers 12 bases. Germline V CDR1 and CDR2: SQVTM, ANQGSEA. The CDR3 is 15 amino acids. Trimming removed 4 bases from V and 3 bases from J; junction bases left unmatched: 5. CDR3 sequence: CSVARLAGETDTQYF. The CDR3 region has the DNA TGCAGCGTTGCCCGACTAGCGGGGGAAACAGATACGCAGTATTTT.

V usage is TRBV9 and J usage is TRBJ2-3, with TRBD2 matching 10 bases. Germline CDR1 and CDR2: SGDLS and YYNGEE. This CDR3 comprises 16 residues. V trimming: 2 bases; J trimming: 4 bases; junction bases outside the gene matches: 7. The CDR3 bases are TGTGCCAGCAGCGTCCGCACTAGCGGGGTCCCAGATACGCAGTATTTT. Residues: CASSVRTSGVPDTQYF.

This clone was seen only once. V is TRBV29-1 and J is TRBJ2-3; D call uncertain. The germline CDR1 and CDR2 sequences are SQVTM and ANQGSEA. Trimming took off 3 bases at V and 3 bases at J, with 7 bases between the two ends. This CDR3 comprises 12 residues. The CDR3 region has the DNA TGCAGCGTTGATGGAGCTACAGATACGCAGTATTTT. Its translation is CSVDGATDTQYF.

V and J are TRBV30 and TRBJ2-5; D is unclear. The germline V gene encodes CDR1 GTSNPN and CDR2 SVGIG (reference sequence). V gave up 2 bases and J gave up 1 base, with 23 bases separating them. The CDR3 loop spans 18 amino acids. The CDR3 DNA follows: TGTGCCTGGAGTAAAGGTCTTTTTTTCGGGCAGCTCCAAGAGACCCAGTACTTC. Encoded protein: CAWSKGLFFGQLQETQYF.

This chain joins TRBV11-2 and TRBJ2-5; D is ambiguous. CDR1 SGHAT and CDR2 FQNNGV come from the germline V gene. Trimming cost V 5 bases and J 5 bases, with 15 bases left between them. The CDR3 extends over 14 amino acids. CDR3 protein: CASSMRPGVETQYF. In DNA, the CDR3 is TGTGCCAGCAGCATGCGTCCCGGCGTTGAGACCCAGTACTTC.

This clone was seen only a few times. V usage is TRBV7-2 and J usage is TRBJ2-3, with 8 bases aligning to TRBD2. This CDR3 comprises 15 residues. V gave up 5 bases and J gave up 1 base; unmatched junction bases: 5. Germline V gene lookup returns CDR1 SGHTA and CDR2 FQGNSA. The CDR3 protein is CASSGLRGGTDTQYF. For the CDR3, the DNA is TGTGCCAGCAGCGGGCTGCGGGGGGGCACAGATACGCAGTATTTT.

In this sample, this clone turned up a few times. The chain links TRBV29-1 to TRBJ2-3; D is ambiguous. Trimming pared 4 bases from V and 1 base from J, leaving 15 bases between. The CDR3 extends over 15 amino acids. CDR1 and CDR2 from the germline V gene are SQVTM and ANQGSEA. The CDR3 DNA follows: TGCAGCGTTGCGGACCGGGCTCATCGCACAGATACGCAGTATTTT. Amino acid sequence: CSVADRAHRTDTQYF.

The rearrangement joins TRBV19 to TRBJ1-2; D might be TRBD1 (5 bases). V was pared by 3 bases and J by 5 bases, with 13 bases between. Germline V CDR1 and CDR2: LNHDA, SQIVND (reference sequence). The CDR3 length is 14 residues. The DNA for the CDR3 is TGTGCCAGTAGTATGGAGGGGTTCGGATATGGCTACACCTTC. It specifies CASSMEGFGYGYTF.

The V gene is TRBV2, the J gene TRBJ1-5; TRBD1 might be the D (6 bases). The length of the CDR3 is 12 residues. V dropped 5 bases and J dropped 7 bases, with 9 bases sitting between them. Germline V gives CDR1 SNHLY, CDR2 FYNNEI. CDR3 coding DNA: TGTGCCAGCAGTACAGGGTTCCAGCCCCAGCATTTT. As protein: CASSTGFQPQHF.

V usage is TRBV4-1 and J usage is TRBJ1-2, with 7 bases that match TRBD1. From germline, CDR1 is MGHRA and CDR2 YSYEKL. CDR3 length equals 13 residues. With V trimmed by 1 base and J by 9 bases, 5 bases remained unmatched. The CDR3 bases are TGCGCCAGCAGCCAAGGGAAGGGGGCCAGCTACACCTTC. This sequence encodes CASSQGKGASYTF.

The V call is TRBV9, the J call TRBJ2-2; TRBD1 is a possible D gene (5 bases). The CDR3 loop spans 16 amino acids. Germline values: CDR1 SGDLS, CDR2 YYNGEE. V was shortened by 4 bases and J by 6 bases, with 19 bases between the two germline ends. Written as DNA, the CDR3 is TGTGCCAGCAGCCCCCGTGTAGGGGAAGGACCCGGGGAGCTGTTTTTT. Translated: CASSPRVGEGPGELFF.

V gene TRBV10-3 combines with J gene TRBJ2-1, with TRBD1 as a possible D gene (6 bases). V gave up 2 bases and J gave up 6 bases, with 11 bases separating them. Germline CDR1 ENHRY, CDR2 SYGVKD. This CDR3 is 14 amino acids long. The CDR3 loop is CAISEGQLLNEQFF. In DNA form, the CDR3 reads TGTGCCATCAGTGAGGGACAGTTGCTCAATGAGCAGTTCTTC.

This chain links TRBV9 with TRBJ2-1; no firm D call. Germline CDR1 is SGDLS and CDR2 is YYNGEE. V was clipped by 0 bases and J by 5 bases, with 12 bases between them. The CDR3 covers 15 residues. CDR3 loop: CASSVDVLGNNEQFF. In DNA form, the CDR3 reads TGTGCCAGCAGCGTAGACGTATTGGGTAACAATGAGCAGTTCTTC. The full variable domain, completed using reference TRBV9 and TRBJ2-1, is DSGVTQTPKHLITATGQRVTLRCSPRSGDLSVYWYQQSLDQGLQFLIQYYNGEERAKGNILERFSAQQFPDLHSELNLSSLELGDSALYFCASSVDVLGNNEQFFGPGTRLTVL.

The genes are TRBV28 and TRBJ1-2, with D hard to call. CDR1 is MDHEN, CDR2 SYDVKM, per germline. The CDR3 loop spans 11 amino acids. V lost 5 bases, J lost 14 bases, and 15 bases lay in between. The CDR3 DNA follows: TGTGCCAGCAGTCTACAAGGCGACCCAACCTTC. Its translation: CASSLQGDPTF.

The chain has TRBV7-9 and TRBJ2-3; maybe TRBD2 (5 bases). Germline V gene data show CDR1 as SEHNR and CDR2 as FQNEAQ (reference sequence). The CDR3 runs 15 residues. Trimming stripped 1 base from V and 0 bases from J, with 8 bases between. CDR3 nucleotide sequence: TGTGCCAGCAGCTTAGGTCGGACTAGCACAGATACGCAGTATTTT. Amino acid sequence: CASSLGRTSTDTQYF.

The rearrangement links TRBV5-1 to TRBJ2-3; no definite D call. The germline V gene encodes CDR1 SGHRS and CDR2 YFSETQ. CDR3 length: 13 amino acids. V was shortened by 6 bases and J by 1 base, with 9 bases between the two germline ends. CDR3 loop: CASNGPGTDTQYF. As DNA, the CDR3 is TGCGCCAGCAATGGACCGGGCACAGATACGCAGTATTTT.

The chain recombines TRBV25-1 with TRBJ2-2; D not certain. Germline-derived CDR1 and CDR2 are MGHDK and SYGVNS. The CDR3 spans 13 residues. Trimming stripped 6 bases from V and 0 bases from J, with 5 bases between. DNA for the CDR3: TGTGCCAGCAGCAACCCGAACACCGGGGAGCTGTTTTTT. Translation gives CASSNPNTGELFF.

The J gene is TRBJ1-6, the V gene TRBV4-3; D ambiguous. CDR3 length: 15 residues. V was pared by 0 bases and J by 10 bases, with 13 bases between. CDR1 and CDR2 from the germline V gene are LGHNA and YSLEER. The CDR3 nucleotides are TGCGCCAGCAGCCAAGATAACGGGCTGGGCTCACCCCTCCACTTT. Protein sequence: CASSQDNGLGSPLHF.

The gene calls are TRBV9 and TRBJ2-7; 11 bases align to TRBD1. Trimming at V came to 0 bases and at J to 3 bases, leaving 2 bases not matched to a gene. Germline lookup yields CDR1 SGDLS and CDR2 YYNGEE. The CDR3 covers 15 residues. CDR3 in DNA: TGTGCCAGCAGCGTAGAGGGGACAGGGGGCTACGAGCAGTACTTC. This codes for CASSVEGTGGYEQYF.